Listed below are T cell receptor beta chains from one sample, sequenced in a study of Ad26.COV2.S vaccination and SARS-CoV-2 variants. Repertoires were generated with immunoSEQ multiplex PCR, while TCRdb's copy carries only in-frame clones and drops some. The data hold 350,000 to 500,000 clones, with 88% observed a single time. Here the sequenced sample was peripheral blood, taken in a trial of Ad26.COV2.S vaccine versus placebo. Receptors were obtained from a person between 18 and 59 years old who received the Ad26.COV2.S COVID-19 vaccine or a placebo. CDR3s include the opening cysteine and the closing phenylalanine or tryptophan. The D gene is left open where the match is weak. Only some rows state a clone size, as once, few, many or a class for expanded clones.

d_gene	abundance	v_gene	j_gene	CDR3nt	CDR3aa
NA	NA	TRBV12-3/TRBV12-4	TRBJ2-4	TGTGCCAGCAGTCTCGCGGGGCGAGGCATTCAGTACTTC	CASSLAGRGIQYF
NA	NA	TRBV4-3	TRBJ2-5	TGCGCCAGCAGCCAAGATCGGGGGGCGCGGGAGACCCAGTACTTC	CASSQDRGARETQYF
TRBD1	few	TRBV6-5	TRBJ2-5	TGTGCCAGCAGTACTATGACAGGGGGGCAAGAGACCCAGTACTTC	CASSTMTGGQETQYF
NA	NA	TRBV6-1	TRBJ1-1	TGTGCCAGCAGTGAACTAGTTCGGCGGGCTTTCTTT	CASSELVRRAFF
TRBD1	NA	TRBV19	TRBJ1-2	TGTGCCAGTAGTATAGCCTCCGGGACAGGGGAAGATGGCTACACCTTC	CASSIASGTGEDGYTF
NA	NA	TRBV29-1	TRBJ1-2	TGCAGCGCACAGGCGGGGGAATACTATGGCTACACCTTC	CSAQAGEYYGYTF
TRBD1	NA	TRBV18	TRBJ2-7	TGTGCCAGCTCGCCCCAGGCAGGGGGCTTATACGAGCAGTACTTC	CASSPQAGGLYEQYF
NA	NA	TRBV10-1	TRBJ1-4	TGCGCCACCTCAACTGGGGCTAATGAAAAACTGTTTTTT	CATSTGANEKLFF
NA	NA	TRBV5-4	TRBJ1-1	TGTGCCAGCAGCTTAATCCAGAGACCCGGCACTGAAGCTTTCTTT	CASSLIQRPGTEAFF
NA	NA	TRBV7-2	TRBJ1-3	TGTGCCAGCAGCTTAGATATCTGGGGCCATGGAAACACCATATATTTT	CASSLDIWGHGNTIYF
NA	NA	TRBV29-1	TRBJ2-2	TGCAGCGGGCTGGGAAACACCGGGGAGCTGTTTTTT	CSGLGNTGELFF
NA	NA	TRBV7-2	TRBJ2-7	TGTGCCAGCAGCTTAGCGGGCGGGGTCGCGTTTTACGAGCAGTACTTC	CASSLAGGVAFYEQYF